This T cell receptor beta chain was profiled in a study of T cells in localized non-small cell lung cancer. Trimming pared 1 base from V and 1 base from J, leaving 16 bases between. This CDR3 region has 17 residues. Germline CDR1 reads LGHNT; CDR2 reads FRNRAP. Data came from immunoSEQ multiplex PCR; TCRdb stores just in-frame clones and leaves some out. The table lists more than 750 clones, under 25% of them singletons, with 20% to 25% in the top ten. The starting material was normal lung tissue next to the tumor, obtained before any cancer treatment. The chain employs TRBV12-5 and TRBJ2-5; no clear D gene. The source is a man aged 35 to 70 with stage III lung adenocarcinoma. CDR3 bases: TGTGCTAGTGGTTTGGGACGGATTAATGAGATCCAAGAGACCCAGTACTTC. Protein: CASGLGRINEIQETQYF.